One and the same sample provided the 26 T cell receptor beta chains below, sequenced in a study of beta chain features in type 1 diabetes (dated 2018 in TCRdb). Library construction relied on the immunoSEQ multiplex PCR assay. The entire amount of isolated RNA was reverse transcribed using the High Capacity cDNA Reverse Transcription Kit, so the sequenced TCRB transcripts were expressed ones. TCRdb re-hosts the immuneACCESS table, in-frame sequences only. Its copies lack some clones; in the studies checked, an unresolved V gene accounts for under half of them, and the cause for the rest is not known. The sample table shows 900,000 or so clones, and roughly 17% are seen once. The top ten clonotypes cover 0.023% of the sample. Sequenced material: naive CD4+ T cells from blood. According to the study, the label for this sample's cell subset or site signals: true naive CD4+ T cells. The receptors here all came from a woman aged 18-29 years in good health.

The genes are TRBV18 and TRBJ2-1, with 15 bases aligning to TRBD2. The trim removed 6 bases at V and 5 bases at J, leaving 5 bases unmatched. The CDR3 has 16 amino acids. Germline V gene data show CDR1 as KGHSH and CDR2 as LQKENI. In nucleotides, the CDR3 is TGTGCCAGCTCCCGATGGACTAGCGGGAGGGACAATGAGCAGTTCTTC. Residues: CASSRWTSGRDNEQFF.

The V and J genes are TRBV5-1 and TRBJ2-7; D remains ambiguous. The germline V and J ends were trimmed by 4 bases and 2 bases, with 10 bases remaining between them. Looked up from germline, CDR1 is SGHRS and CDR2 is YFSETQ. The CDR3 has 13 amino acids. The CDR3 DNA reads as TGCGCCAGCAGCCCGAAAAACGCCTACGAGCAGTACTTC. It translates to CASSPKNAYEQYF.

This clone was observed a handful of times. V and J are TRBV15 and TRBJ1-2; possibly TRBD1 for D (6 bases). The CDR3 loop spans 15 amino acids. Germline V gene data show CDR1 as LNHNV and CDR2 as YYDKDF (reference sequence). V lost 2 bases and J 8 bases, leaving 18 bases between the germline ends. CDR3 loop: CATSRSDGGIGGYTF. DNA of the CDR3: TGTGCCACCAGCAGAAGTGACGGGGGCATTGGAGGCTACACCTTC.

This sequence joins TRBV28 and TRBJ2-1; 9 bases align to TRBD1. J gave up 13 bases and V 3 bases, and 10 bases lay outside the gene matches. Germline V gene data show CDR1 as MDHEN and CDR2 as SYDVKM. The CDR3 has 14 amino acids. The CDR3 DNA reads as TGTGCCAGCAGTTTCAAAGGACAGGGGAGCCATCAGTTCTTC. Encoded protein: CASSFKGQGSHQFF.

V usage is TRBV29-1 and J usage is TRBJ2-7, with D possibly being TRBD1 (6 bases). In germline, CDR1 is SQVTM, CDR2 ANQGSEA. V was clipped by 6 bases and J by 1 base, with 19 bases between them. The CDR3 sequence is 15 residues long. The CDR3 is CSVGHRTVTSYEQYF. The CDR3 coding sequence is TGCAGCGTAGGACACCGGACAGTCACGTCCTACGAGCAGTACTTC.

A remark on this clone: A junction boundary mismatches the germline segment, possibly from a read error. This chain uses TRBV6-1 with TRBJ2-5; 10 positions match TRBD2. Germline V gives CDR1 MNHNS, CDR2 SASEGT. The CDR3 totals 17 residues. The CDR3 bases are TGTGCCATCAGTGAGTCCCTAGCGGGAGAAGGCCGGGAGACCCAGTACTTC. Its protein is CAISESLAGEGRETQYF.

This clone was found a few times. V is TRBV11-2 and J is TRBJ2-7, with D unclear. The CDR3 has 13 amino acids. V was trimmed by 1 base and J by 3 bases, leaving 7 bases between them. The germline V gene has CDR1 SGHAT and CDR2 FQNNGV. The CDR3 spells CASSLVGDYEQYF. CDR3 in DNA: TGTGCCAGCAGCTTAGTCGGAGACTACGAGCAGTACTTC.

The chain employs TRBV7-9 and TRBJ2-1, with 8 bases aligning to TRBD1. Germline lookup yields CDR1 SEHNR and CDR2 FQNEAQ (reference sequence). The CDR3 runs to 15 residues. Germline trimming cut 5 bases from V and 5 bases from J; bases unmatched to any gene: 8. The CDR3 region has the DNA TGTGCCAGCAGCCTACCAGGGGGCCGAAACAATGAGCAGTTCTTC. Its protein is CASSLPGGRNNEQFF.

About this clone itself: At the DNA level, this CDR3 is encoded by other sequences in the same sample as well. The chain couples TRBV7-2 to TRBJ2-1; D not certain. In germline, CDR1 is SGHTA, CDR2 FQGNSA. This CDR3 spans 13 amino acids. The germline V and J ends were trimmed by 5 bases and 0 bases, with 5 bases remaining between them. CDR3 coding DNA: TGTGCCAGCAGCCTTAGCTCCTACAATGAGCAGTTCTTC. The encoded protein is CASSLSSYNEQFF.

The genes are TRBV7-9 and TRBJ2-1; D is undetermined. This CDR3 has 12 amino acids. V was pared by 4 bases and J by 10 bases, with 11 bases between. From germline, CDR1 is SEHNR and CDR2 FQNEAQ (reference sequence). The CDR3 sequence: CASSSLASEQFF. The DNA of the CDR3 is TGTGCCAGCAGCTCTCTTGCGTCCGAGCAGTTCTTC.

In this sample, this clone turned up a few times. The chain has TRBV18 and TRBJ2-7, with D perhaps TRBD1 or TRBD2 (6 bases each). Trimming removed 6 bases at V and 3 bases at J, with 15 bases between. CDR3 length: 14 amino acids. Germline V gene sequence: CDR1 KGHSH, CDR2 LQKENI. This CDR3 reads CASSAGGRGYEQYF. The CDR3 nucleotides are TGTGCCAGCTCGGCTGGGGGGCGCGGCTACGAGCAGTACTTC. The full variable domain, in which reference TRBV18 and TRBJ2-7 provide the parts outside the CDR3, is NAGVMQNPRHLVRRRGQEARLRCSPMKGHSHVYWYRQLPEEGLKFMVYLQKENIIDESGMPKERFSAEFPKEGPSILRIQQVVRGDSAAYFCASSAGGRGYEQYFGPGTRLTVT.

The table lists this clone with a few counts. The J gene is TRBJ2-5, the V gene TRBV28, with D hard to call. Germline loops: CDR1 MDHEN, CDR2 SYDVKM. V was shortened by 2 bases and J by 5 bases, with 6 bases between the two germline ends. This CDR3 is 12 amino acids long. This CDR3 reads CASSLSMETQYF. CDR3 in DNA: TGTGCCAGCAGTTTAAGTATGGAGACCCAGTACTTC.

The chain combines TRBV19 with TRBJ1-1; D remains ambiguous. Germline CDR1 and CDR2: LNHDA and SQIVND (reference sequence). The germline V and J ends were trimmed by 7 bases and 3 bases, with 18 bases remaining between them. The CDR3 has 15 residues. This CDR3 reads CASNPHTALDTEAFF. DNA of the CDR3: TGTGCCAGTAATCCTCACACCGCCCTCGACACTGAAGCTTTCTTT.

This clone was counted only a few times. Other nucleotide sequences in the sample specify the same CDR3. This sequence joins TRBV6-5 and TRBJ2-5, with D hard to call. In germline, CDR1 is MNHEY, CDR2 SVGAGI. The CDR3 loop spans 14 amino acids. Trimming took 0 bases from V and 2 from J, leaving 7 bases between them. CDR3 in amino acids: CASSYSGRQETQYF. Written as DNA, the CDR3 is TGTGCCAGCAGTTACTCGGGCAGGCAAGAGACCCAGTACTTC.

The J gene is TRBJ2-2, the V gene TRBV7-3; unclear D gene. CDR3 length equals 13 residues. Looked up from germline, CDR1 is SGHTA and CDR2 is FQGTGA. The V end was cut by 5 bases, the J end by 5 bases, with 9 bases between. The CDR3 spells CASSVNPTGELFF. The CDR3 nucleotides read TGTGCCAGCAGCGTGAACCCGACCGGGGAGCTGTTTTTT.

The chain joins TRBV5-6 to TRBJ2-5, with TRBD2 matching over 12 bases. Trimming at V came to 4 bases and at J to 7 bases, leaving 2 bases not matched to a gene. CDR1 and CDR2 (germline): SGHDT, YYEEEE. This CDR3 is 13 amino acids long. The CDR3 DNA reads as TGTGCCAGCAGCCCGGGACTAGCGGGGACCCAGTACTTC. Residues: CASSPGLAGTQYF.

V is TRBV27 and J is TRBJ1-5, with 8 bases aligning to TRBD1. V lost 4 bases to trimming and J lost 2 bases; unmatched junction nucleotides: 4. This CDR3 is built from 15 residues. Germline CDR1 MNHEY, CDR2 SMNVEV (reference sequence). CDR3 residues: CASSSGQVGNQPQHF. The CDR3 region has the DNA TGTGCCAGCAGTTCGGGACAGGTTGGCAATCAGCCCCAGCATTTT.

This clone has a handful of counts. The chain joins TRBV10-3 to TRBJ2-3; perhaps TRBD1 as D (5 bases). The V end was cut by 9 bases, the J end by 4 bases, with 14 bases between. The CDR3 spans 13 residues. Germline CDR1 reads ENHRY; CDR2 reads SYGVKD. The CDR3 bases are TGTGCCATAGCTAAAAAAGGGGCAGATACGCAGTATTTT. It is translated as CAIAKKGADTQYF.

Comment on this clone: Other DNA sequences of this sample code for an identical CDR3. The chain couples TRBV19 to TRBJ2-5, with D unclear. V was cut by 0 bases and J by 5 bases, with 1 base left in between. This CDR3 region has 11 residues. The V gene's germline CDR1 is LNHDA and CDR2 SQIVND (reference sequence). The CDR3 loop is CASSIEETQYF. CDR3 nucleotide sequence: TGTGCCAGTAGTATAGAGGAGACCCAGTACTTC.

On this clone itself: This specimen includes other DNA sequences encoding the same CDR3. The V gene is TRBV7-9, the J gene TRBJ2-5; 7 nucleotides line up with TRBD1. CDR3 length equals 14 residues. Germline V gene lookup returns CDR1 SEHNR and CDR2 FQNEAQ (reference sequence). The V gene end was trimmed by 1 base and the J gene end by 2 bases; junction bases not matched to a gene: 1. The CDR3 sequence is CASSLGQGQETQYF. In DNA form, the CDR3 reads TGTGCCAGCAGCTTAGGACAGGGACAAGAGACCCAGTACTTC.

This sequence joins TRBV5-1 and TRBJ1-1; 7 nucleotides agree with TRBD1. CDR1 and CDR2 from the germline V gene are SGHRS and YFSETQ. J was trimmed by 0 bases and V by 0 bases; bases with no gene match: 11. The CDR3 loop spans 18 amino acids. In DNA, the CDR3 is TGCGCCAGCAGCTTGGAAGGACAGGCTCCCCAGGTGAACACTGAAGCTTTCTTT. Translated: CASSLEGQAPQVNTEAFF. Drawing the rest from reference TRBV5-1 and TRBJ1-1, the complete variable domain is KAGVTQTPRYLIKTRGQQVTLSCSPISGHRSVSWYQQTPGQGLQFLFEYFSETQRNKGNFPGRFSGRQFSNSRSEMNVSTLELGDSALYLCASSLEGQAPQVNTEAFFGQGTRLTVV.

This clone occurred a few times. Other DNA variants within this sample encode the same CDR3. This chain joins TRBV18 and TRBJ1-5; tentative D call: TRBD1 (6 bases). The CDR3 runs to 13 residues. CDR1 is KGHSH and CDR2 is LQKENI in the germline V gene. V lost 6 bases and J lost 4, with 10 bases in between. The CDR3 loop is CASSPGENQPQHF. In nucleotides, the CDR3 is TGTGCCAGCTCCCCAGGGGAGAATCAGCCCCAGCATTTT.

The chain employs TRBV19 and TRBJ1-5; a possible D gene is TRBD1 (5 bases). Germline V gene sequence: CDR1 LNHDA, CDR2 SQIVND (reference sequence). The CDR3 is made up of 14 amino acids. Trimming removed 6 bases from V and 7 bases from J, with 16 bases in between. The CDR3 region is CASSTGASFQPQHF. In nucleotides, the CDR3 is TGTGCCAGTAGCACTGGGGCGTCGTTCCAGCCCCAGCATTTT.

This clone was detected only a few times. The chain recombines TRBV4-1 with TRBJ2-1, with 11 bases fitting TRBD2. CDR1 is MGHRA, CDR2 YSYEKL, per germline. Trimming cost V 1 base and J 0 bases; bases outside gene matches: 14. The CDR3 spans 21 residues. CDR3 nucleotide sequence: TGCGCCAGCAGCCAAGTAACTAGCGGGAGAGTAGTCGTGAGCTCCTACAATGAGCAGTTCTTC. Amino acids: CASSQVTSGRVVVSSYNEQFF.

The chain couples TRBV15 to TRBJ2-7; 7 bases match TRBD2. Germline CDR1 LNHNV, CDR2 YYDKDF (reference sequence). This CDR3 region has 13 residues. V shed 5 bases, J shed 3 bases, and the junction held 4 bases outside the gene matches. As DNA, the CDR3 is TGTGCCACCAGCGGGGACTATTTCTACGAGCAGTACTTC. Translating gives CATSGDYFYEQYF. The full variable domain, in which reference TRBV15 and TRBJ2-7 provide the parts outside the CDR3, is DAMVIQNPRYQVTQFGKPVTLSCSQTLNHNVMYWYQQKSSQAPKLLFHYYDKDFNNEADTPDNFQSRRPNTSFCFLDIRSPGLGDTAMYLCATSGDYFYEQYFGPGTRLTVT.

The CDR3: CASSKEKGLAQYF. The CDR3 coding sequence is TGTGCCAGCAGCAAAGAAAAGGGGTTGGCCCAATACTTC. The chain employs TRBV21-1 and TRBJ2-4; the D call in the table, TRBD1, was not verified against the DNA. TRBV21-1 is termed a pseudogene. The CDR3 length is 13 residues.